These T cell receptor beta chains were read from a single sample in a study of shared clonotypes between healthy human individuals. The protocol was immunoSEQ multiplex PCR, while the TCRdb copy is restricted to in-frame clones and leaves out a portion. This sample yields roughly 1,000,000 clones, of which 70% to 80% are seen a single time; about 0.52% belongs to the top ten. The specimen sequenced was memory CD4+ T cells from PBMCs. The receptors derive from a man younger than 30 in good health. Some clones in this sample may be carry-over from other donors' samples. CDR3s include the opening cysteine and the closing phenylalanine or tryptophan. Each record gives: V gene, J gene, CDR3 protein.

v_call: TRBV2
j_call: TRBJ2-7
cdr3_aa: CASGQKYEQYF

v_call: TRBV15
j_call: TRBJ1-3
cdr3_aa: CATSLGRNLGNTIYF

v_call: TRBV18
j_call: TRBJ2-3
cdr3_aa: CASSPGQATSTDTQYF

v_call: TRBV5-4
j_call: TRBJ2-5
cdr3_aa: CASSTAGQETQYF

v_call: TRBV28
j_call: TRBJ1-2
cdr3_aa: CASSSGGYGYTF

v_call: TRBV5-1
j_call: TRBJ2-5
cdr3_aa: CASSFGKEVKTQYF

v_call: TRBV5-1
j_call: TRBJ2-5
cdr3_aa: CASSLQSTQETQYF

v_call: TRBV5-4
j_call: TRBJ2-3
cdr3_aa: CASSGGQGTDTQYF

v_call: TRBV27
j_call: TRBJ2-3
cdr3_aa: CASRSRRVGDTQYF

v_call: TRBV9
j_call: TRBJ1-3
cdr3_aa: CASSVGQGNTIYF

v_call: TRBV7-3
j_call: TRBJ2-2
cdr3_aa: CASSLSVGGTGELFF

v_call: TRBV28
j_call: TRBJ2-7
cdr3_aa: CASMGPGTSYEQYF

v_call: TRBV18
j_call: TRBJ1-3
cdr3_aa: CASSRSTVTLDSGNTIYF

v_call: TRBV7-9
j_call: TRBJ2-1
cdr3_aa: CASSLLRANEQFF

v_call: TRBV5-1
j_call: TRBJ2-2
cdr3_aa: CASSFGAASGELFF

v_call: TRBV19
j_call: TRBJ2-2
cdr3_aa: CASSISDRSYTGELFF

v_call: TRBV19
j_call: TRBJ1-4
cdr3_aa: CASLPTGLDEKLFF

v_call: TRBV27
j_call: TRBJ1-2
cdr3_aa: CASSLRNSHGYTF

v_call: TRBV9
j_call: TRBJ2-2
cdr3_aa: CASSVSPSGELFF

v_call: TRBV7-2
j_call: TRBJ2-1
cdr3_aa: CASSPPGLARNEQFF

v_call: TRBV28
j_call: TRBJ2-1
cdr3_aa: CASRGGSGSYNEQFF

v_call: TRBV2
j_call: TRBJ1-6
cdr3_aa: CASSPPGSPLHF

v_call: TRBV4-2
j_call: TRBJ2-1
cdr3_aa: CASSQGSGRPEGSYNEQFF

v_call: TRBV9
j_call: TRBJ1-2
cdr3_aa: CASSPGQNYGYTF

v_call: TRBV5-1
j_call: TRBJ1-1
cdr3_aa: CASSLRPAGEAFF

v_call: TRBV9
j_call: TRBJ1-5
cdr3_aa: CASSVGGASQPQHF

v_call: TRBV18
j_call: TRBJ1-2
cdr3_aa: CASSPPPGQSYGYTF

v_call: TRBV28
j_call: TRBJ1-2
cdr3_aa: CASRTQRQGTYGYTF

v_call: TRBV28
j_call: TRBJ2-1
cdr3_aa: CASSPGTGSYNEQFF

v_call: TRBV5-4
j_call: TRBJ2-7
cdr3_aa: CASSSRGEGSYEQYF

v_call: TRBV2
j_call: TRBJ2-5
cdr3_aa: CASTGRETQYF

v_call: TRBV5-8
j_call: TRBJ2-5
cdr3_aa: CASSLHRSQETQYF

v_call: TRBV7-9
j_call: TRBJ1-5
cdr3_aa: CASSFGDGSNQPQHF

v_call: TRBV27
j_call: TRBJ1-4
cdr3_aa: CASSLRPPSSTNEKLFF

v_call: TRBV7-8
j_call: TRBJ2-3
cdr3_aa: CASSISSGRGDTQYF

v_call: TRBV29-1
j_call: TRBJ2-1
cdr3_aa: CSVRGGEQFF

v_call: TRBV7-9
j_call: TRBJ2-1
cdr3_aa: CASSLPYRLAGVRNEQFF

v_call: TRBV29-1
j_call: TRBJ2-1
cdr3_aa: CSVLDWAALAGSSYNEQFF

v_call: TRBV15
j_call: TRBJ1-1
cdr3_aa: CATSRDTGLNTEAFF

v_call: TRBV28
j_call: TRBJ2-1
cdr3_aa: CASSLSGAYEQFF

v_call: TRBV28
j_call: TRBJ2-3
cdr3_aa: CASSLGQRTDTQYF

v_call: TRBV7-9
j_call: TRBJ2-1
cdr3_aa: CASSTSGRANDNEQFF

v_call: TRBV2
j_call: TRBJ2-5
cdr3_aa: CASSRAPYQETQYF

v_call: TRBV4-1
j_call: TRBJ2-1
cdr3_aa: CASSSGGLANNEQFF

v_call: TRBV5-1
j_call: TRBJ2-3
cdr3_aa: CASSTGRRDTQYF

v_call: TRBV27
j_call: TRBJ2-2
cdr3_aa: CASRQGQGFGELFF

v_call: TRBV7-9
j_call: TRBJ2-1
cdr3_aa: CASSLWSGSRDEQFF

v_call: TRBV6-1
j_call: TRBJ1-5
cdr3_aa: CASSEYGVDQPQHF

v_call: TRBV7-9
j_call: TRBJ1-1
cdr3_aa: CASSGGLGQGNTEAFF

v_call: TRBV5-1
j_call: TRBJ2-7
cdr3_aa: CASSLELLSYEQYF

v_call: TRBV28
j_call: TRBJ1-5
cdr3_aa: CASSRVGEPQHF

v_call: TRBV7-2
j_call: TRBJ2-7
cdr3_aa: CASSLARDTSGIANF

v_call: TRBV5-1
j_call: TRBJ2-2
cdr3_aa: CASSLVWGTDGELFF

v_call: TRBV30
j_call: TRBJ1-5
cdr3_aa: CAWSEGNNQPQHF

v_call: TRBV5-1
j_call: TRBJ1-3
cdr3_aa: CASSRDGHSGNTIYF

v_call: TRBV28
j_call: TRBJ1-2
cdr3_aa: CASRPRGGTKRFNYGYTF

v_call: TRBV27
j_call: TRBJ1-2
cdr3_aa: CASSLNRANYGYTF